Each of the 6 T cell receptor beta chains below was sequenced from the same sample in a study of chemoradiotherapy in HPV16-positive cancers. TCRdb's copy holds only in-frame clones and misses some; the assay was immunoSEQ multiplex PCR. The repertoire holds about 39,000 clones, with 65% to 80% as singletons. The sequences come from blood, collected from a patient who underwent chemoradiotherapy. The receptors stem from a human donor with HPV-associated anogenital cancer.

Sample share makes this clone medium-sized (0.01 to 0.1%). J is TRBJ1-3 and V is TRBV7-9; 7 bases are a match to TRBD1. Germline lookup yields CDR1 SEHNR and CDR2 FQNEAQ (reference sequence). This CDR3 region has 17 residues. After removal of 5 bases from V and 2 bases from J, the junction contained 12 bases not matched to a gene. CDR3 DNA sequence: TGTGCCAGCAGCCTAGGGGCAGGGGGAAGAGCTGGAAACACCATATATTTT. Its protein product is CASSLGAGGRAGNTIYF.

The chain couples TRBV9 to TRBJ2-3; D tentatively reads TRBD1 or TRBD2 (6 bases each). This CDR3 comprises 15 residues. Trimming left V 3 bases short and J 6 bases short, with 17 bases between. The germline V gene encodes CDR1 SGDLS and CDR2 YYNGEE. This chain's CDR3 is CASSEGGSSGDTQYF. In nucleotides, the CDR3 is TGTGCCAGCAGCGAGGGGGGCTCGTCAGGGGATACGCAGTATTTT.

The chain combines TRBV6-5 with TRBJ1-2, with 8 bases lining up with TRBD1. Germline V gene data show CDR1 as MNHEY and CDR2 as SVGAGI. The CDR3 is made up of 13 amino acids. Trimming removed 7 bases from V and 3 bases from J; junction bases left unmatched: 4. CDR3 residues: CASKMTGDYGYTF. In DNA form, the CDR3 reads TGTGCCAGCAAAATGACAGGGGACTATGGCTACACCTTC.

This chain links TRBV10-1 with TRBJ2-1, with TRBD2 matching 9 bases. The V segment lost 0 bases and the J segment 2 bases; nucleotides outside the gene matches: 8. Germline values: CDR1 WNHNN, CDR2 SYGVQD (reference sequence). The CDR3 length is 18 residues. The CDR3 bases are TGCGCCAGCAGTGAGTCGATAAGAGCGGGGGGTACCTACAATGAGCAGTTCTTC. Its translation is CASSESIRAGGTYNEQFF.

The DNA of the CDR3 is TGTGCCAGCAGCTTAGATGCCCGGGGTCAGACCCAGTACTTC. This translates into CASSLDARGQTQYF. The chain uses TRBV7-2 and TRBJ2-5; a possible D gene is TRBD2 (5 bases). Trimming removed 1 base from V and 6 bases from J, with 12 bases in between. CDR1 is SGHTA and CDR2 is FQGNSA in the germline V gene. This CDR3 comprises 14 residues.

The chain employs TRBV7-8 and TRBJ2-7, with D maybe TRBD2 (6 bases). Per the germline V gene, CDR1 is SGHVS and CDR2 is FQNEAQ. V lost 6 bases to trimming and J lost 1 base, with 7 bases between them. The CDR3 spans 12 residues. Here the CDR3 reads CASSRGSYEQYF. The DNA for the CDR3 is TGTGCCAGCAGTCGGGGGTCCTACGAGCAGTACTTC.